The 3 T cell receptor beta chains reported below all come from one sample, sequenced in a study of spatial heterogeneity in lung cancer. Stated time point: blood at routine non-recurrence follow-up after resection. One entry per CDR3 protein results from TCRdb running MiXCR on the 5' RACE reads. The sample has nearly 95,000 distinct CDR3 sequences; around 19% are singletons. The specimen comprised PBMCs, sampled at follow-up. Every receptor here comes from a male donor with early-stage non-small cell lung cancer.

V gene TRBV7-2 combines with J gene TRBJ2-1; the D is unclear. Trimming took off 5 bases at V and 2 bases at J, with 13 bases between the two ends. Germline V CDR1 and CDR2: SGHTA, FQGNSA. This CDR3 spans 15 amino acids. DNA of the CDR3: TGTGCCAGCAGCCGGATATCGGGCCCCTACAATGAGCAGTTCTTC. Its protein is CASSRISGPYNEQFF. Using reference TRBV7-2 and TRBJ2-1 for the parts outside the CDR3, the full variable domain is GAGVSQSPSNKVTEKGKDVELRCDPISGHTALYWYRQSLGQGLEFLIYFQGNSAPDKSGLPSDRFSAERTGGSVSTLTIQRTQQEDSAVYLCASSRISGPYNEQFFGPGTRLTVL.

The gene calls are TRBV7-2 and TRBJ1-5, with D uncertain. The germline gives CDR1 SGHTA, CDR2 FQGNSA. V lost 3 bases and J lost 7, with 10 bases in between. This CDR3 spans 13 amino acids. CDR3: CASSFMFDQPQHF. CDR3 sequence (DNA): TGTGCCAGCAGCTTCATGTTCGACCAGCCCCAGCATTTT.

Only a few counts were recorded for this clonotype. The genes are TRBV6-2 or TRBV6-3 and TRBJ2-2; TRBD2 might be the D (6 bases). Germline assignment: CDR1 MNHEY and CDR2 SVGEGT. Trimming took off 4 bases at V and 4 bases at J, with 13 bases between the two ends. The CDR3 is made up of 15 amino acids. CDR3 DNA sequence: TGTGCCAGCAGTTTATTACGGGGAGGCACCGGGGAGCTGTTTTTT. Translating it yields CASSLLRGGTGELFF.